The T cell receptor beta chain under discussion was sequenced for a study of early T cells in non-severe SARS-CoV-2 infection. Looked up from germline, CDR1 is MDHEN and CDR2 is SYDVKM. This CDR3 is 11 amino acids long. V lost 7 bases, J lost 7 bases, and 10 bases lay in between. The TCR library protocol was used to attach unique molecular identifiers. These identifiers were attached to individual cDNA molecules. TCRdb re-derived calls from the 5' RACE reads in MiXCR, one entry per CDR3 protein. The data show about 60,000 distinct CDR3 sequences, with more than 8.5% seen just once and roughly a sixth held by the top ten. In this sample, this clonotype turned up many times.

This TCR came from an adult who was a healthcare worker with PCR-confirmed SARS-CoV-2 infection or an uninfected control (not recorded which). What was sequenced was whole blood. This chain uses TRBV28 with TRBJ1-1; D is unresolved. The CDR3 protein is CASTTASEAFF. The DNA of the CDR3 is TGTGCCAGCACCACAGCGAGTGAAGCTTTCTTT.